This T cell receptor beta chain originates from a study of blood T cell repertoires in COVID-19. Study-level information: In each case, the material was cDNA or gDNA derived from T cells, B-cell-depleted T cells, or PBMCs.

Repertoires were generated with immunoSEQ multiplex PCR, while TCRdb's copy carries only in-frame clones and drops some. Among fewer than 500,000 clones listed, about 85% were seen once. The trim removed 4 bases at V and 4 bases at J, leaving 4 bases unmatched. The length of the CDR3 is 14 residues. Germline CDR1 and CDR2: MNHEY and SVGAGI. The TCR sequence derives from a young woman who had recovered from COVID-19. The rearrangement links TRBV6-5 to TRBJ2-3, with 8 bases aligning to TRBD2. Sequences were obtained from PBMCs or T cells enriched from blood (not recorded which). CDR3 DNA: TGTGCCAGCAGTTTCCTCGGGGGGGCAGATACGCAGTATTTT. Its protein is CASSFLGGADTQYF.